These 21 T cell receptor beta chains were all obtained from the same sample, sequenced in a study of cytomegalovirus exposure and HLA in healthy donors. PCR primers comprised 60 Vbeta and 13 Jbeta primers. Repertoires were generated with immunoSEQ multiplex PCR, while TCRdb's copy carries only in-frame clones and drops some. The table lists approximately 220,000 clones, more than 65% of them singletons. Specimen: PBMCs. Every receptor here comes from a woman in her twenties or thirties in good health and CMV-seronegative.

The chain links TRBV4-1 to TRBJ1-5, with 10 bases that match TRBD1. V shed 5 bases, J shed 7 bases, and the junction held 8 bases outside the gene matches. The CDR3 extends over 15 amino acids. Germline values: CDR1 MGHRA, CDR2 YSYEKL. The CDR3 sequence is CASSTLTGGRQPQHF. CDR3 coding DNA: TGCGCCAGCAGCACCTTGACAGGGGGCAGGCAGCCCCAGCATTTT.

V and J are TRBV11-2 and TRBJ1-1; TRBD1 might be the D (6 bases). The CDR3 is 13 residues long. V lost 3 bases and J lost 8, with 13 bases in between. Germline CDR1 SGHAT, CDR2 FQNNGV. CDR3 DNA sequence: TGTGCCAGCAGCTTGGGGCTGGGGACAGAAGCTTTCTTT. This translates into CASSLGLGTEAFF.

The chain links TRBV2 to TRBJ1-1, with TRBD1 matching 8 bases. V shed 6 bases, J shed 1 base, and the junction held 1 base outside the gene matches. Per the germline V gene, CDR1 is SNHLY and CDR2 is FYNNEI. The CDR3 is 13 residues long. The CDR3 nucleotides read TGTGCCAGCAGAGGGACAGGGAACACTGAAGCTTTCTTT. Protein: CASRGTGNTEAFF. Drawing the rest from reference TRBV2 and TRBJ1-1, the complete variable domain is EPEVTQTPSHQVTQMGQEVILRCVPISNHLYFYWYRQILGQKVEFLVSFYNNEISEKSEIFDDQFSVERPDGSNFTLKIRSTKLEDSAMYFCASRGTGNTEAFFGQGTRLTVV.

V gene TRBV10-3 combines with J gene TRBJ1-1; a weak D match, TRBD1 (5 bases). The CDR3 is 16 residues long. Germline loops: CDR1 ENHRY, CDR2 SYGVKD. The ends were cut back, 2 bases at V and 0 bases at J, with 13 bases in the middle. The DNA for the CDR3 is TGTGCCATCAGTGAGATGCGGGGGATCGTGAACACTGAAGCTTTCTTT. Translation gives CAISEMRGIVNTEAFF.

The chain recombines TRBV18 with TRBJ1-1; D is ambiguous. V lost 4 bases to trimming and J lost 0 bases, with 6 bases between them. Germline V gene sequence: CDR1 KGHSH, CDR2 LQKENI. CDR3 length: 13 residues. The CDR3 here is CASSQTVNTEAFF. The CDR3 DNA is TGTGCCAGCTCACAAACAGTGAACACTGAAGCTTTCTTT.

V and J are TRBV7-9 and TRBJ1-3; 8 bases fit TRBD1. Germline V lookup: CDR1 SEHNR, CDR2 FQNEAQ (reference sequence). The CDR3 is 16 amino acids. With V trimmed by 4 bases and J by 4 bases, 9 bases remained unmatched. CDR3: CASSYPTGAGGNTIYF. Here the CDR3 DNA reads TGTGCCAGCAGCTACCCGACAGGGGCGGGAGGAAACACCATATATTTT.

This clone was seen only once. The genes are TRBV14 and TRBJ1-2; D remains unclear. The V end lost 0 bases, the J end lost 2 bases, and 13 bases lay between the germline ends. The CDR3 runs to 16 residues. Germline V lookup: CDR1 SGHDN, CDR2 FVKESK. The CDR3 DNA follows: TGTGCCAGCAGCCAAGACCATCCCGACGGGAACTATGGCTACACCTTC. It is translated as CASSQDHPDGNYGYTF.

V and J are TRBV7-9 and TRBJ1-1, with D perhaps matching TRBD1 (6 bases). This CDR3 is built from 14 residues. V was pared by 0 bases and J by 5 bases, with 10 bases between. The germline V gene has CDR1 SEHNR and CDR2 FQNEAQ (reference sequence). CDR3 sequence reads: CASSLAGARTEAFF. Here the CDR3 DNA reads TGTGCCAGCAGCTTAGCGGGGGCCCGAACTGAAGCTTTCTTT.

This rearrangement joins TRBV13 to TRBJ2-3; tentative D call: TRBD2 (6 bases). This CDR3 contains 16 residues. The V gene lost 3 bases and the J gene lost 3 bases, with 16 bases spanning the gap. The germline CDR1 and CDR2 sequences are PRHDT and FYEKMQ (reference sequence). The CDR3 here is CASSFGSSGLTDTQYF. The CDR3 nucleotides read TGTGCCAGCAGCTTCGGAAGTAGCGGATTAACAGATACGCAGTATTTT.

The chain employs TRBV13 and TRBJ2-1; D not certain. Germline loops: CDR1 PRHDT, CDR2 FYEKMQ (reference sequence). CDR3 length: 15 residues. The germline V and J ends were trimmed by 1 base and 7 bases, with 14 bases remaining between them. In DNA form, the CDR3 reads TGTGCCAGCAGCTTAGTCGGAGACCTACTGAATGAGCAGTTCTTC. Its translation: CASSLVGDLLNEQFF.

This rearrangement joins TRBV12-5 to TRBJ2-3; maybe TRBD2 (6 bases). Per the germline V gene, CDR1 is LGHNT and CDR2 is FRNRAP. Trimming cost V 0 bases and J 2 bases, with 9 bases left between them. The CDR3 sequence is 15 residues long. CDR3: CASGLVSGYTDTQYF. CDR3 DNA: TGTGCTAGTGGTTTGGTTAGCGGTTACACAGATACGCAGTATTTT.

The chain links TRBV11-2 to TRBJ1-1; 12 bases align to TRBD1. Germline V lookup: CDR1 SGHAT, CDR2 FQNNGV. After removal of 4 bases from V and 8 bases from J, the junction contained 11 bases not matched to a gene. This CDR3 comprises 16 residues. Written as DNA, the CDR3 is TGTGCCAGCAGCTCCCTGGGACAGGGGGCGCGGTTGGAAGCTTTCTTT. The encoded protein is CASSSLGQGARLEAFF.

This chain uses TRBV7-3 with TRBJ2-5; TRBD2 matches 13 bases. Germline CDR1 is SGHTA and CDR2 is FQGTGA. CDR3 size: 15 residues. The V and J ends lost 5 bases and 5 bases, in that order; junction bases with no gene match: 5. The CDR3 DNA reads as TGTGCCAGCAGCCTAGGGACTAGCGGGGCTGAGACCCAGTACTTC. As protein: CASSLGTSGAETQYF.

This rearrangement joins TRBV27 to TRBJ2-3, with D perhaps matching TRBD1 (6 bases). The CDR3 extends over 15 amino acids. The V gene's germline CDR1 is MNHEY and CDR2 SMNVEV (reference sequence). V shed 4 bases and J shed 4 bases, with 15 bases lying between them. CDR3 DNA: TGTGCCAGCAGTTCTCCAACAGGGCGCCCAGATACGCAGTATTTT. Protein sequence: CASSSPTGRPDTQYF.

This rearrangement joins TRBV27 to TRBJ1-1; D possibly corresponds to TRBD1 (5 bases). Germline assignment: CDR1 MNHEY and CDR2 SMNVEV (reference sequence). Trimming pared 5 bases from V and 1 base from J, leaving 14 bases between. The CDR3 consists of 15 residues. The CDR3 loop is CASSTLMGRNTEAFF. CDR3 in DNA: TGTGCCAGCAGTACGCTAATGGGGCGGAACACTGAAGCTTTCTTT.

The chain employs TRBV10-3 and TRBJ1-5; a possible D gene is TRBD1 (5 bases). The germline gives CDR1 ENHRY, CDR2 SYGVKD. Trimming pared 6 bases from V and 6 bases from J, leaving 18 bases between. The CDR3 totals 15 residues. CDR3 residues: CAISPTGGASQPQHF. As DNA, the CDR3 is TGTGCCATCAGCCCTACCGGAGGGGCGAGTCAGCCCCAGCATTTT.

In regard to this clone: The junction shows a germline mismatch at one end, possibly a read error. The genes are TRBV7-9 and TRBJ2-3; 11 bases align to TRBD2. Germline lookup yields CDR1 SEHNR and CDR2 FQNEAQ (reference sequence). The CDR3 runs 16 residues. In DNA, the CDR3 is TGTTCCAGCAGCACCCTAGCGGGGGGAATCACAGATACGCAGTATTTT. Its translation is CSSSTLAGGITDTQYF. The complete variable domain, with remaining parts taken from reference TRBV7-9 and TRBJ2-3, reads DTGVSQNPRHKITKRGQNVTFRCDPISEHNRLYWYRQTLGQGPEFLTYFQNEAQLEKSRLLSDRFSAERPKGSFSTLEIQRTEQGDSAMYLCSSSTLAGGITDTQYFGPGTRLTVL.

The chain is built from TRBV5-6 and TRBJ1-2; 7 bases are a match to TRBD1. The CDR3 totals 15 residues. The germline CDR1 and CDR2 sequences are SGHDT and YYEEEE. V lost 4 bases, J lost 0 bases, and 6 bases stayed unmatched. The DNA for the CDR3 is TGTGCCAGCAGCGGACAGGTTTATGCTAACTATGGCTACACCTTC. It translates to CASSGQVYANYGYTF.

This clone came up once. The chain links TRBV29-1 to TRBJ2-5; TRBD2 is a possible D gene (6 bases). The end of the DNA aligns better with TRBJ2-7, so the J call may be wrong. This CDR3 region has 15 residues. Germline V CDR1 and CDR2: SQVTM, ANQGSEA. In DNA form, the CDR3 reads TGCAGCGTTGAAACGGGACTCGCGGCGTCCTACGAGCAGTACTTC. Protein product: CSVETGLAASYEQYF.

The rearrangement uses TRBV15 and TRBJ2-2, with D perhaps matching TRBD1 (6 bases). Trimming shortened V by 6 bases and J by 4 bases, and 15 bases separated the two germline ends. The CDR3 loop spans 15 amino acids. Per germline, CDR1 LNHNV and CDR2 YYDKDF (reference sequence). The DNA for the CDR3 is TGTGCCACCAGTCCTCCCAGGGGATTCACCGGGGAGCTGTTTTTT. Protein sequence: CATSPPRGFTGELFF.

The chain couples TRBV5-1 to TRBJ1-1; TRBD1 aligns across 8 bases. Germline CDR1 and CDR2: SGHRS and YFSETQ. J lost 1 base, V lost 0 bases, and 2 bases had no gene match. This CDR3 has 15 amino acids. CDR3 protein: CASSLVGQGNTEAFF. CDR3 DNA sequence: TGCGCCAGCAGCTTGGTAGGACAGGGGAACACTGAAGCTTTCTTT. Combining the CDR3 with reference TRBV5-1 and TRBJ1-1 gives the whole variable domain KAGVTQTPRYLIKTRGQQVTLSCSPISGHRSVSWYQQTPGQGLQFLFEYFSETQRNKGNFPGRFSGRQFSNSRSEMNVSTLELGDSALYLCASSLVGQGNTEAFFGQGTRLTVV.